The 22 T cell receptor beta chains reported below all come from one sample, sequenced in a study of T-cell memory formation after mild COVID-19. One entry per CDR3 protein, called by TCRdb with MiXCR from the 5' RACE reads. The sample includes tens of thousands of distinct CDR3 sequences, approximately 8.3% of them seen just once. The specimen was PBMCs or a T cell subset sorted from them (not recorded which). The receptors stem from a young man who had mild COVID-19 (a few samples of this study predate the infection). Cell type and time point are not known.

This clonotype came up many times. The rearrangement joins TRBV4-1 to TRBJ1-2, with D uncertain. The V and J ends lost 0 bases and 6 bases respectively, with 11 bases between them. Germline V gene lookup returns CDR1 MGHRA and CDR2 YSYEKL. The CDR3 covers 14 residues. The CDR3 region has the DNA TGCGCCAGCAGCCAAGAAATCGGCTGGGATGGCTACACCTTC. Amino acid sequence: CASSQEIGWDGYTF.

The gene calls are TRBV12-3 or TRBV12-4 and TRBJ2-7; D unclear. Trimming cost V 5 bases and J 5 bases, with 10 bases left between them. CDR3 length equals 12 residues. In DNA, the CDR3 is TGTGCCAGCAGTATCCCCGGCAACGAGCAGTACTTC. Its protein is CASSIPGNEQYF.

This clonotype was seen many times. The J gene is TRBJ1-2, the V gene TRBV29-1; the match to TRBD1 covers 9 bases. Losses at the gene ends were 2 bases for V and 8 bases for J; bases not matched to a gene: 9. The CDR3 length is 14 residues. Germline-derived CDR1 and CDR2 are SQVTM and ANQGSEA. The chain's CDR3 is CSVESGTGSRGYTF. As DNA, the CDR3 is TGCAGCGTTGAATCGGGGACAGGGTCGAGGGGCTACACCTTC.

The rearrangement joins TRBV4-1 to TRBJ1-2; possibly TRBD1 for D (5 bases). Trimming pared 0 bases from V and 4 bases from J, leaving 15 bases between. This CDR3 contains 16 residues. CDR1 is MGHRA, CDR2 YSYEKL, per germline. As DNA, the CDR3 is TGCGCCAGCAGCCAAGACTCCCCTGGGGGAGTCTATGGCTACACCTTC. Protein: CASSQDSPGGVYGYTF.

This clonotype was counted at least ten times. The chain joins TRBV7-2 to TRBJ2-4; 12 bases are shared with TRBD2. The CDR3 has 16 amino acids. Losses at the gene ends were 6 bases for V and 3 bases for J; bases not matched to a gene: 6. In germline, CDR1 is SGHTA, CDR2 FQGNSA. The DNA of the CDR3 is TGTGCCAGCAGTTCTAGCGGGGGGGCTGGCAAAAACATTCAGTACTTC. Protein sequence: CASSSSGGAGKNIQYF.

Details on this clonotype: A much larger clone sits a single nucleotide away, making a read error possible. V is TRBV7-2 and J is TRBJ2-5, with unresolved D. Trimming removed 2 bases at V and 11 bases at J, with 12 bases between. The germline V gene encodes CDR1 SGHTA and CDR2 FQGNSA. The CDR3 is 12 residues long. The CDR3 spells CASSLSSRSQYF. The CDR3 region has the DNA TGTGCCAGCAGCTTAAGCTCTCGGTCGCAGTACTTC.

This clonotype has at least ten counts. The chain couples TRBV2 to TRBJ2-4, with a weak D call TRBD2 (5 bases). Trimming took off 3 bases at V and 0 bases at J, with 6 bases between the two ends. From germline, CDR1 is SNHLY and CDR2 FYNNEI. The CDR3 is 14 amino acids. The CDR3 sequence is CASSDGLAKNIQYF. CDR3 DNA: TGTGCCAGCAGTGACGGACTAGCCAAAAACATTCAGTACTTC. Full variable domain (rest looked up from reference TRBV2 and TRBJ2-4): EPEVTQTPSHQVTQMGQEVILRCVPISNHLYFYWYRQILGQKVEFLVSFYNNEISEKSEIFDDQFSVERPDGSNFTLKIRSTKLEDSAMYFCASSDGLAKNIQYFGAGTRLSVL.

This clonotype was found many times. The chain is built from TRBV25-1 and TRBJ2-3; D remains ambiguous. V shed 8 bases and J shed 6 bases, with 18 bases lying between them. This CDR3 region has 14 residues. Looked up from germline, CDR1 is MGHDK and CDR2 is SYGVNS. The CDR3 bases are TGTGCCAGCCAAGCAAGGGTTTTCATTGATACGCAGTATTTT. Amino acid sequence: CASQARVFIDTQYF.

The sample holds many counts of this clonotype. The CDR3 is CASSSGTQEQYF. In nucleotides, the CDR3 is TGTGCCAGCAGCTCCGGGACACAGGAGCAGTACTTC. V gene TRBV7-9 combines with J gene TRBJ2-7; tentatively, D is TRBD1 (6 bases). This CDR3 contains 12 residues. CDR1 is SEHNR and CDR2 is FQNEAQ in the germline V gene (reference sequence). Trimming shortened V by 4 bases and J by 7 bases, and 11 bases separated the two germline ends.

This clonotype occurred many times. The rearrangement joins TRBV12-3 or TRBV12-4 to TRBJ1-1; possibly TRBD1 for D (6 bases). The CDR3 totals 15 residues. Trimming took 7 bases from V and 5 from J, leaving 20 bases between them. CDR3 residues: CASMVSGGRRTEAFF. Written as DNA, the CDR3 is TGTGCCAGCATGGTCTCGGGGGGCCGGCGGACTGAAGCTTTCTTT.

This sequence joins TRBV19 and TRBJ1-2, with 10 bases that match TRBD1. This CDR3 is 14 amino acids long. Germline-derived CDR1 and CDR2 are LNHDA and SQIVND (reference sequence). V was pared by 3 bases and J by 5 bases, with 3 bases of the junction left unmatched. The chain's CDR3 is CASSMGQGLYGYTF. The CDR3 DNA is TGTGCCAGTAGTATGGGACAGGGGTTGTATGGCTACACCTTC.

The CDR3: CASRATSGGGETQYF. The CDR3, as DNA: TGTGCCAGCAGAGCGACTAGCGGAGGAGGGGAGACCCAGTACTTC. V is TRBV7-2 and J is TRBJ2-5, with 9 nucleotides matching TRBD2. The V gene end was trimmed by 6 bases and the J gene end by 5 bases; junction bases not matched to a gene: 10. The CDR3 has 15 amino acids. CDR1 is SGHTA and CDR2 is FQGNSA in the germline V gene.

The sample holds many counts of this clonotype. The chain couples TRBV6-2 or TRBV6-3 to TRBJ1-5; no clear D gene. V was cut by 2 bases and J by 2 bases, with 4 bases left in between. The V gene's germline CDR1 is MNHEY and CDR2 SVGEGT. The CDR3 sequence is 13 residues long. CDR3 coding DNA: TGTGCCAGCAGTTACGGAGGCAATCAGCCCCAGCATTTT. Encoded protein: CASSYGGNQPQHF.

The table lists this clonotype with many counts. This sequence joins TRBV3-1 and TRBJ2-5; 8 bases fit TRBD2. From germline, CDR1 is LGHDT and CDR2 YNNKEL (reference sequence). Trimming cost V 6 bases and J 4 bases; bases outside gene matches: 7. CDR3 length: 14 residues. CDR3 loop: CASSFAGGGETQYF. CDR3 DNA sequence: TGTGCCAGCAGTTTCGCGGGGGGTGGAGAGACCCAGTACTTC.

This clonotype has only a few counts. For the CDR3, the DNA is TGCAGAGCCGGGACGGTAACGTTCGGCTACACCTTC. Translation gives CRAGTVTFGYTF. The chain employs TRBV20-1 and TRBJ1-2, with a possible D match to TRBD1 (5 bases). CDR1 DFQATT and CDR2 SNEGSKA come from the germline V gene (reference sequence). The CDR3 spans 12 residues.

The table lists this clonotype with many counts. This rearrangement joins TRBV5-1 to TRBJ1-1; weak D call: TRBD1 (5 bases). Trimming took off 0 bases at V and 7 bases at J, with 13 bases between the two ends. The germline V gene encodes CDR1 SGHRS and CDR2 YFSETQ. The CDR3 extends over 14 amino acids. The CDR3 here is CASSLARGLGEAFF. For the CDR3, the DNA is TGCGCCAGCAGCTTGGCTAGGGGCCTGGGTGAAGCTTTCTTT.

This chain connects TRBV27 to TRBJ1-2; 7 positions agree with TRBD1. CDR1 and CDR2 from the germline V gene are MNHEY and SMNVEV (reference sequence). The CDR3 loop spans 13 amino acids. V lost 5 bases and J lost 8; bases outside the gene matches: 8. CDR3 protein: CASSGNTGEGYTF. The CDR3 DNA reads TGTGCCAGCAGTGGGAACACAGGGGAGGGCTACACCTTC.

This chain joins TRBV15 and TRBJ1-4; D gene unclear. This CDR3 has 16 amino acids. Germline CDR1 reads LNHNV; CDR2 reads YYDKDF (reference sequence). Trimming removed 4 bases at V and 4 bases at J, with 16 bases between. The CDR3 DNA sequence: TGTGCCACCAGCAAAAAACTCGGGCAAGATAATGAAAAACTGTTTTTT. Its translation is CATSKKLGQDNEKLFF.

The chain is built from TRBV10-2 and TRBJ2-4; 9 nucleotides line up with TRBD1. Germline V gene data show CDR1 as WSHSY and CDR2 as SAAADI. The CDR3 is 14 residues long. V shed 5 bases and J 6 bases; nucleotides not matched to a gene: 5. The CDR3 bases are TGCGCCAGCAGTCCAGAGGGACAGGGAAACATTCAGTACTTC. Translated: CASSPEGQGNIQYF.

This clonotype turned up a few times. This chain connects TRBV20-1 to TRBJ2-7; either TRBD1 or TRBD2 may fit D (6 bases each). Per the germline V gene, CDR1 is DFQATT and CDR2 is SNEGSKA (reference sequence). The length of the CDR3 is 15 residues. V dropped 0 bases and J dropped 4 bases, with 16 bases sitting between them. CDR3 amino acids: CSAREGRGPGYEQYV. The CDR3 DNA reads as TGCAGTGCTAGAGAGGGACGGGGGCCAGGTTACGAGCAGTACGTC.

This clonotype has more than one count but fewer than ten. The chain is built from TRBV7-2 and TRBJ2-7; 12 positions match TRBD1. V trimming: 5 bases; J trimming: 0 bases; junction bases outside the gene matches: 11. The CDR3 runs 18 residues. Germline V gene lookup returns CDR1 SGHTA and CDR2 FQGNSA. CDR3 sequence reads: CASSQGGTGGPSSYEQYV. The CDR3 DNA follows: TGTGCCAGCAGCCAGGGTGGGACAGGGGGCCCTAGCTCCTACGAGCAGTACGTC.

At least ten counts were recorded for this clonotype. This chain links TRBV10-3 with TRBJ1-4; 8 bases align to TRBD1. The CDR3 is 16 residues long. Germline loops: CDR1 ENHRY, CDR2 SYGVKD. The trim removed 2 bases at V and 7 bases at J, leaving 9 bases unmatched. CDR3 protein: CAISEGQGPNGEKLFF. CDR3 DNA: TGTGCCATCAGTGAGGGACAGGGACCTAACGGTGAAAAACTGTTTTTT.